These 8 T cell receptor beta chains came from one sample sequenced in a study of T cell repertoires in cytomegalovirus infection. TCRdb redid the calling of the reads with MiXCR, one entry per CDR3 protein. The table includes about 140,000 distinct CDR3 sequences, about 6.1% detected once. Input material: PBMCs. The source is a human donor in good health (CMV status not recorded). Some clones in this sample may be carry-over from other donors' samples.

This clonotype was found many times. The V and J genes are TRBV6-2 or TRBV6-3 and TRBJ1-1, with 8 positions matching TRBD1. Trimming took 0 bases from V and 2 from J; bases not matched to a gene: 5. Germline V gene lookup returns CDR1 MNHEY and CDR2 SVGEGT. The CDR3 extends over 16 amino acids. CDR3 nucleotide sequence: TGTGCCAGCAGTTACTCGACGGGACAGGTTAACACTGAAGCTTTCTTT. This gives the protein CASSYSTGQVNTEAFF.

This clonotype showed up just a few times. The chain uses TRBV24-1 and TRBJ2-1; 9 bases match TRBD1. The length of the CDR3 is 20 residues. Germline values: CDR1 KGHDR, CDR2 SFDVKD. V lost 3 bases to trimming and J lost 5 bases; unmatched junction nucleotides: 19. CDR3 bases: TGTGCCACCAGTGATGACTCGTCCGGACAGGGGCCAAGTGCGGACAATGAGCAGTTCTTC. The encoded protein is CATSDDSSGQGPSADNEQFF.

Ten or more counts support this clonotype. The chain joins TRBV6-2 or TRBV6-3 to TRBJ1-5, with 8 bases lining up with TRBD1. CDR3 length: 18 residues. With V trimmed by 4 bases and J by 7 bases, 18 bases remained unmatched. Germline V lookup: CDR1 MNHEY, CDR2 SVGEGT. The chain's CDR3 is CASSSWKGQGAQGQPQHF. CDR3 in DNA: TGTGCCAGCAGTTCCTGGAAAGGCCAGGGGGCGCAGGGGCAGCCCCAGCATTTT.

This chain connects TRBV29-1 to TRBJ1-1; D unclear. The length of the CDR3 is 14 residues. Germline CDR1 and CDR2: SQVTM and ANQGSEA. Deletions cut 4 bases from V and 3 bases from J, with 15 bases between. The DNA for the CDR3 is TGCAGCGTTGCGGTGGCAGGTCAGTACACTGAAGCTTTCTTT. This encodes CSVAVAGQYTEAFF.

This rearrangement joins TRBV10-3 to TRBJ2-3; D is unresolved. Germline lookup yields CDR1 ENHRY and CDR2 SYGVKD. The CDR3 has 14 residues. Trimming stripped 0 bases from V and 2 bases from J, with 6 bases between. In DNA, the CDR3 is TGTGCCATCAGTGAGTCTCTTACCACAGATACGCAGTATTTT. It translates to CAISESLTTDTQYF.

The rearrangement links TRBV27 to TRBJ2-2; 8 bases agree with TRBD1. V shed 5 bases and J 7 bases; nucleotides not matched to a gene: 6. Per the germline V gene, CDR1 is MNHEY and CDR2 is SMNVEV (reference sequence). The CDR3 is 14 amino acids. This CDR3 reads CASSPQGVNGELFF. The CDR3 bases are TGTGCCAGCAGTCCACAGGGGGTTAACGGGGAGCTGTTTTTT.

As concerns this clonotype: This sequence may be a read error, since a much larger clone differs from it by one base. This chain links TRBV19 with TRBJ1-1, with D unclear. V lost 11 bases, J lost 4 bases, and 8 bases lay in between. This CDR3 is built from 10 residues. Germline values: CDR1 LNHDA, CDR2 SQIVND (reference sequence). The CDR3 is CACWGTEAFF. The CDR3 coding sequence is TGTGCCTGTTGGGGCACTGAAGCTTTCTTT.

This clonotype was counted ten times or more. J is TRBJ1-4 and V is TRBV7-2, with TRBD1 identical over 11 bases. The CDR3 is 15 residues long. Germline V lookup: CDR1 SGHTA, CDR2 FQGNSA. Germline trimming cut 4 bases from V and 12 bases from J; bases unmatched to any gene: 10. The CDR3 here is CASSSTGQGVRELFF. The CDR3 DNA sequence: TGTGCCAGCAGCTCGACGGGACAGGGGGTGAGGGAACTGTTTTTT.